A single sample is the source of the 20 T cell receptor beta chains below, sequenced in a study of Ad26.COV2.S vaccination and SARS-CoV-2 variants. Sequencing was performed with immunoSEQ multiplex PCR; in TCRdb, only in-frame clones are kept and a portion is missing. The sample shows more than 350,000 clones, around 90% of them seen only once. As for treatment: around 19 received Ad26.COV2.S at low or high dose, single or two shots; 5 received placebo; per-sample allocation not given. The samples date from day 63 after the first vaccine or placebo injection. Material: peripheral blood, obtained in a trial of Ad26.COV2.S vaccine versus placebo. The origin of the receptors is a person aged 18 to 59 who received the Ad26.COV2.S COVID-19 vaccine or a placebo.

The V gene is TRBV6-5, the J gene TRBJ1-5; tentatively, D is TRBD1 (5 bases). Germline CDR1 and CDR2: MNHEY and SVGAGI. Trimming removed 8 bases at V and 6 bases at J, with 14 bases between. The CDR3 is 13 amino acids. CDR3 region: CASHNRGGQPQHF. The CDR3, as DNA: TGTGCCAGCCATAATAGGGGTGGTCAGCCCCAGCATTTT.

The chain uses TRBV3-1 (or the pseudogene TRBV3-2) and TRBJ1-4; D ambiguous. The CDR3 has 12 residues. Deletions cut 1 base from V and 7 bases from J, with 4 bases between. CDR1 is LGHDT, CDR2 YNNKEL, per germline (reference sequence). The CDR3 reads CASSQGIEKLFF. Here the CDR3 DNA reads TGTGCCAGCAGCCAAGGGATTGAAAAACTGTTTTTT.

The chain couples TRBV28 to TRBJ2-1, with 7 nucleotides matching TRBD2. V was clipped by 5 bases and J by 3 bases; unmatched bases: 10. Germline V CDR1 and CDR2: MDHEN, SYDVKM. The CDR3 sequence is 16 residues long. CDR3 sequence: CASSTLLAEFYNEQFF. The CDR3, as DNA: TGTGCCAGCAGTACCTTGCTAGCGGAGTTCTACAATGAGCAGTTCTTC.

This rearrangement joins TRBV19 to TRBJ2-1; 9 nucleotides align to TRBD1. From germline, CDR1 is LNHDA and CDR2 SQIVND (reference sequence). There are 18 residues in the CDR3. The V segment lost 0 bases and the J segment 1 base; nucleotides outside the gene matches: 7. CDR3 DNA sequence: TGTGCCAGTAGTATAGACCTCAGCGGGACAGGGTCCTACAATGAGCAGTTCTTC. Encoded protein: CASSIDLSGTGSYNEQFF.

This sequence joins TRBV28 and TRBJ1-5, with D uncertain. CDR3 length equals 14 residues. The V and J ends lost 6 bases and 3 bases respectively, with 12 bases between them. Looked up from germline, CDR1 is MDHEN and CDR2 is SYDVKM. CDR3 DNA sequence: TGTGCCAGCAGGTCCGGCCTTAACAATCAGCCCCAGCATTTT. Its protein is CASRSGLNNQPQHF. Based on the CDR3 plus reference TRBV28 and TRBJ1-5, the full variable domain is DVKVTQSSRYLVKRTGEKVFLECVQDMDHENMFWYRQDPGLGLRLIYFSYDVKMKEKGDIPEGYSVSREKKERFSLILESASTNQTSMYLCASRSGLNNQPQHFGDGTRLSIL.

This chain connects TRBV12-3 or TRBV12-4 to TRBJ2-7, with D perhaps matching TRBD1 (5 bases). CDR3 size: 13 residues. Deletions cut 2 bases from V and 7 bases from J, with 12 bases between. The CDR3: CASSLNGRGEQYF. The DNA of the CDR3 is TGTGCCAGCAGTTTAAACGGAAGGGGTGAGCAGTACTTC.

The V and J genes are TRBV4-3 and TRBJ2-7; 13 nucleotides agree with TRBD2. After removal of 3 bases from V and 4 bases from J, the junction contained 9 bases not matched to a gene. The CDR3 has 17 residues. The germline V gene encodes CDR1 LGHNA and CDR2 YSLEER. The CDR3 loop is CASSQGTSGMASYEQYF. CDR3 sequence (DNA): TGCGCCAGCAGCCAGGGGACTAGCGGGATGGCTAGTTACGAGCAGTACTTC.

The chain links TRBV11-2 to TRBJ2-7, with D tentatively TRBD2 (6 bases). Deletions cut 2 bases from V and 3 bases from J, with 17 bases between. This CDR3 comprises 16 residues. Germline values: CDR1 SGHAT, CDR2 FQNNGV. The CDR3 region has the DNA TGTGCCAGCAGCTTACTAGCGCCTAGGGCGGGCTACGAGCAGTACTTC. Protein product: CASSLLAPRAGYEQYF.

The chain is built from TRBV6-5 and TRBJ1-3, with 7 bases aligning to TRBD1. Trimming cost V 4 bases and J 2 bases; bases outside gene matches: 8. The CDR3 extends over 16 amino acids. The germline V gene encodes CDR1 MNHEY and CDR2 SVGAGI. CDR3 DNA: TGTGCCAGCAGTTCTCACCTCGACAGGGCTGGAAACACCATATATTTT. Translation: CASSSHLDRAGNTIYF.

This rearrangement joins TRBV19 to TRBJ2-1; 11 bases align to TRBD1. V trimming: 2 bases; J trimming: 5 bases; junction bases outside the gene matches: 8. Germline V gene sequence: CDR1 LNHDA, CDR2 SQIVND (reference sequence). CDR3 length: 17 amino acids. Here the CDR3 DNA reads TGTGCCAGTAGTATAATTGAGGGGGACAGGGGGAACAATGAGCAGTTCTTC. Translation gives CASSIIEGDRGNNEQFF.

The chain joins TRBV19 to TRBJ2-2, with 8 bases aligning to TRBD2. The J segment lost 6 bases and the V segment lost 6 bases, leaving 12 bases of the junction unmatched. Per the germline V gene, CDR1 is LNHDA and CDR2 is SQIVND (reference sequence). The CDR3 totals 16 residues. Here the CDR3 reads CASSTQLAATPGELFF. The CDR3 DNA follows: TGTGCCAGTAGCACACAACTAGCGGCTACACCCGGGGAGCTGTTTTTT. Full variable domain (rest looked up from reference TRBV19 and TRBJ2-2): DGGITQSPKYLFRKEGQNVTLSCEQNLNHDAMYWYRQDPGQGLRLIYYSQIVNDFQKGDIAEGYSVSREKKESFPLTVTSAQKNPTAFYLCASSTQLAATPGELFFGEGSRLTVL.

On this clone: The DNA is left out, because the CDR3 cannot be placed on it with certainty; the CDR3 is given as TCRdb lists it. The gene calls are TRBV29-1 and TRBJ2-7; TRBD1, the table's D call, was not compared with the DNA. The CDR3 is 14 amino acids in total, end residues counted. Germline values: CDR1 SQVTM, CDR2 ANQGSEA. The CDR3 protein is CSVGPGQGRDEQYF.

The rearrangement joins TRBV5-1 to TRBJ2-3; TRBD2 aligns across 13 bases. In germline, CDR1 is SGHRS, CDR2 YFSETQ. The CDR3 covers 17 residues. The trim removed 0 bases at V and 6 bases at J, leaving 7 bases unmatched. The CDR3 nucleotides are TGCGCCAGCAGCTTGGAAACTAGCGGGAGGGCGGCGGATACGCAGTATTTT. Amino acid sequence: CASSLETSGRAADTQYF. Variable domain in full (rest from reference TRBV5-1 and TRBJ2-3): KAGVTQTPRYLIKTRGQQVTLSCSPISGHRSVSWYQQTPGQGLQFLFEYFSETQRNKGNFPGRFSGRQFSNSRSEMNVSTLELGDSALYLCASSLETSGRAADTQYFGPGTRLTVL.

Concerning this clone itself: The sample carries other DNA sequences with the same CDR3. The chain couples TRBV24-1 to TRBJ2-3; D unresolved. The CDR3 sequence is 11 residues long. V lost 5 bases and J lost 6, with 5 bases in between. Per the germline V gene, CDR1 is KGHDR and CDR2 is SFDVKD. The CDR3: CATSAADTQYF. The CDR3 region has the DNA TGTGCCACCAGTGCCGCGGATACGCAGTATTTT.

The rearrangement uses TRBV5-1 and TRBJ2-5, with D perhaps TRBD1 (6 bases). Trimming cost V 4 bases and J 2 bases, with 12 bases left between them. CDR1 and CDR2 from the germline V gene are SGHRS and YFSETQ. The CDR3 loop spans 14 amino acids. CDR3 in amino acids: CASSPTGSQETQYF. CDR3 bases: TGCGCCAGCAGCCCCACAGGGTCGCAAGAGACCCAGTACTTC.

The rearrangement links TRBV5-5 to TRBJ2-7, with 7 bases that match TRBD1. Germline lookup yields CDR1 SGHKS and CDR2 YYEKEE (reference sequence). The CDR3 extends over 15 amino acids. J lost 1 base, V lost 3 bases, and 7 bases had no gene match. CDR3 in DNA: TGTGCCAGCAGCTACTCGACGACAGGGTCCTACGAGCAGTACTTC. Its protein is CASSYSTTGSYEQYF.

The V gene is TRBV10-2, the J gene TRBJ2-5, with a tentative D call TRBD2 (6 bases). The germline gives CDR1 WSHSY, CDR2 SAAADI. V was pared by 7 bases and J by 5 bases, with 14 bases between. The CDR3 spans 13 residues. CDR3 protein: CASTRRSGETQYF. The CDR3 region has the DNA TGCGCCAGCACCAGAAGGAGCGGGGAGACCCAGTACTTC.

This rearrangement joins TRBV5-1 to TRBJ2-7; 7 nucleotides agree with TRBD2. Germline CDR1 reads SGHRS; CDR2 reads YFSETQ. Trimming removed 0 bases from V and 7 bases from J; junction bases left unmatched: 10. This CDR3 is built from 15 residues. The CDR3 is CASSLALAGVGEQYF. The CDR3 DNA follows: TGCGCCAGCAGCTTGGCTCTCGCGGGAGTAGGGGAGCAGTACTTC.

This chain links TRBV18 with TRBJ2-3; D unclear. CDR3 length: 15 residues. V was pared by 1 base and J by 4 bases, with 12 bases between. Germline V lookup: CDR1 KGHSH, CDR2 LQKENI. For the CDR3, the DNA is TGTGCCAGCTCACCACGCGCTAACAGCCCAGATACGCAGTATTTT. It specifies CASSPRANSPDTQYF.

The DNA for the CDR3 is TGTGCCAGCAGCTTAGCGGATGCCACAGATACGCAGTATTTT. Translation: CASSLADATDTQYF. The V and J genes are TRBV7-9 and TRBJ2-3; D ambiguous. Per the germline V gene, CDR1 is SEHNR and CDR2 is FQNEAQ (reference sequence). The ends were cut back, 0 bases at V and 2 bases at J, with 6 bases in the middle. This CDR3 contains 14 residues.